This TCR beta chain was captured in a study of Ad26.COV2.S vaccination and SARS-CoV-2 variants. Germline CDR1 is LNHNV and CDR2 is YYDKDF (reference sequence). Trimming pared 2 bases from V and 0 bases from J, leaving 7 bases between. The CDR3 consists of 14 residues. The repertoire was sequenced with immunoSEQ multiplex PCR; TCRdb's copy has only in-frame clones and lacks some. The table lists 75,000 to 100,000 clones, roughly 84% of them singletons. The sample in question was peripheral blood, obtained after recovery from COVID-19. The gene calls are TRBV15 and TRBJ1-2, with a tentative D call TRBD1 (5 bases). This TCR was sampled from a human donor who had recovered from COVID-19. The DNA of the CDR3 is TGTGCCACCAGCAGACAGGGTGCTAACTATGGCTACACCTTC. It encodes CATSRQGANYGYTF. The variable domain in full, with the rest retrieved from reference TRBV15 and TRBJ1-2, is DAMVIQNPRYQVTQFGKPVTLSCSQTLNHNVMYWYQQKSSQAPKLLFHYYDKDFNNEADTPDNFQSRRPNTSFCFLDIRSPGLGDTAMYLCATSRQGANYGYTFGSGTRLTVV.